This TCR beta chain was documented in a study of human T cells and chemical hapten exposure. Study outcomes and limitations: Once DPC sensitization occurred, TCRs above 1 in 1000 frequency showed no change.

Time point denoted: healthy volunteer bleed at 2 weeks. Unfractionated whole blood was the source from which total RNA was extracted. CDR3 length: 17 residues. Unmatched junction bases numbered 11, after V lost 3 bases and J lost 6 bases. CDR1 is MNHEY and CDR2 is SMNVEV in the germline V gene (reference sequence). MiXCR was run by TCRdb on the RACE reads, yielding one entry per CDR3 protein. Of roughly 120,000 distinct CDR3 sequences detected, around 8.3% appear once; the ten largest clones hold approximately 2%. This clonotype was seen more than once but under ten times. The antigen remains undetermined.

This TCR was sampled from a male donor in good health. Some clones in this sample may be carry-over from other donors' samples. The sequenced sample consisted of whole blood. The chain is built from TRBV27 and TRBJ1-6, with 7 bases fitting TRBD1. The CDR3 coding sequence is TGTGCCAGCAGTTTCTTGCCCCCGGGACAGCGTAATTCACCCCTCCACTTT. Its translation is CASSFLPPGQRNSPLHF.